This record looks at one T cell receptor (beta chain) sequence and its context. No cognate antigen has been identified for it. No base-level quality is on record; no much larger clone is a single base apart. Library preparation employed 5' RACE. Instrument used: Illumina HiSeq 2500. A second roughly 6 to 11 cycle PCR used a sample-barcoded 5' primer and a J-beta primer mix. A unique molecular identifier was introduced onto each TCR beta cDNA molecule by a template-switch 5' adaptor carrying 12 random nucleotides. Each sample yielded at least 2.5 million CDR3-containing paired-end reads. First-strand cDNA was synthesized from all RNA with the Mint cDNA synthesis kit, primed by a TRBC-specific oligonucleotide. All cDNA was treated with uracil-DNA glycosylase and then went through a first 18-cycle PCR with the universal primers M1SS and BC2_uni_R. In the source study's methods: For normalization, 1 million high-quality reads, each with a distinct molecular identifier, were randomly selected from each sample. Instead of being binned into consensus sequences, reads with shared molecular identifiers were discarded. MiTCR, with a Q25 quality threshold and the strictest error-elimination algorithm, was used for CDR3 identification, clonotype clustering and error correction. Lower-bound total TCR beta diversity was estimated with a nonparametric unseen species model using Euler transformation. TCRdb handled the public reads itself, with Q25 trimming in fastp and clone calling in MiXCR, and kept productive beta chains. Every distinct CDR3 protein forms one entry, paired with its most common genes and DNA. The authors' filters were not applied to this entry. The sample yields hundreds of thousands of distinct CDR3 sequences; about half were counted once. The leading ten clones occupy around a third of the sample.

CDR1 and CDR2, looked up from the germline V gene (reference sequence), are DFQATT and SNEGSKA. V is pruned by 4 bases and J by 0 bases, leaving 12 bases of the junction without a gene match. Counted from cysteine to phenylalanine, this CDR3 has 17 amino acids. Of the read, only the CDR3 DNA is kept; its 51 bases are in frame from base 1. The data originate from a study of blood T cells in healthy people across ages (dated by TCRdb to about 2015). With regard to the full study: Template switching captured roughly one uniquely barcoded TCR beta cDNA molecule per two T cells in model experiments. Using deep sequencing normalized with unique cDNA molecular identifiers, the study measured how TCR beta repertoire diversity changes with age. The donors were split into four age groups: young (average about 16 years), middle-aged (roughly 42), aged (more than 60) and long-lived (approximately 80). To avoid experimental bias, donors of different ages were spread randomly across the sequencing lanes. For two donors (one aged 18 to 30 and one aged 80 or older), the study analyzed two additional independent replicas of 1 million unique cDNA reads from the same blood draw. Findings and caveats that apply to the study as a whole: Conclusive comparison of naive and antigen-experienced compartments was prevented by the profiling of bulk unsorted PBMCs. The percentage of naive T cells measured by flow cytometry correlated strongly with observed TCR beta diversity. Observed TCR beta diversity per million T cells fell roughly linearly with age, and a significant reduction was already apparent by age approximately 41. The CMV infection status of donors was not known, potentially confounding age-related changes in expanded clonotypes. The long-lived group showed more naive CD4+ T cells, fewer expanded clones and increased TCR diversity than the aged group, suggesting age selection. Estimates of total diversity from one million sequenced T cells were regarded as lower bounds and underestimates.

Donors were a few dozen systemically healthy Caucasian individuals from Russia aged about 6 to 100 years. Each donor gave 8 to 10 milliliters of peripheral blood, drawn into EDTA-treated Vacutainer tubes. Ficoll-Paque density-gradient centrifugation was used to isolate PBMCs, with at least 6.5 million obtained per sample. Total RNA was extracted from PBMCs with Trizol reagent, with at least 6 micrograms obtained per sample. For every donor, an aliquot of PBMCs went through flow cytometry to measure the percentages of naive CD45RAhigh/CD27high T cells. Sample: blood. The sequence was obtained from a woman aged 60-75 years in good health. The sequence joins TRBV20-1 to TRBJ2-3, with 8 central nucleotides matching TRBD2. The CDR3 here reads CSATGLGIAGSTDTQYF. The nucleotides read TGCAGTGCTACGGGTTTAGGGATAGCGGGGAGCACAGATACGCAGTATTTT.